This entry lists 27 T cell receptor beta chains sequenced from one sample in a study of blood T cell repertoires in COVID-19. Profiled with immunoSEQ multiplex PCR; TCRdb holds only in-frame clones, not every one. The table records hundreds of thousands of clones, roughly nine tenths of them present only once. The sequenced sample consisted of peripheral blood. These receptors were collected from a man aged 18 to 29 with active or convalescent COVID-19.

V gene TRBV7-2 combines with J gene TRBJ2-1; a possible D gene is TRBD2 (6 bases). The CDR3 has 12 amino acids. In germline, CDR1 is SGHTA, CDR2 FQGNSA. V shed 2 bases and J shed 7 bases, with 6 bases lying between them. The CDR3 nucleotides are TGTGCCAGCAGCTTACGGGGGAATGAGCAGTTCTTC. It translates to CASSLRGNEQFF.

The CDR3 coding sequence is TGTGCCAGTAGCCTATCGGGTGTGGGTGGTAGCGGGGCCTACGAGCAGTACTTC. It yields the protein CASSLSGVGGSGAYEQYF. The J gene is TRBJ2-7, the V gene TRBV19; 8 bases agree with TRBD2. The V gene end was trimmed by 6 bases and the J gene end by 2 bases; junction bases not matched to a gene: 18. CDR3 length equals 18 residues. Germline assignment: CDR1 LNHDA and CDR2 SQIVND (reference sequence). The variable domain in full, completed from reference TRBV19 and TRBJ2-7, reads DGGITQSPKYLFRKEGQNVTLSCEQNLNHDAMYWYRQDPGQGLRLIYYSQIVNDFQKGDIAEGYSVSREKKESFPLTVTSAQKNPTAFYLCASSLSGVGGSGAYEQYFGPGTRLTVT.

The rearrangement joins TRBV19 to TRBJ1-1; D call uncertain. The V gene lost 3 bases and the J gene lost 0 bases, with 8 bases spanning the gap. The CDR3 totals 14 residues. Germline V gene lookup returns CDR1 LNHDA and CDR2 SQIVND (reference sequence). The CDR3 loop is CASSMAHMNTEAFF. The CDR3 DNA follows: TGTGCCAGTAGTATGGCCCACATGAACACTGAAGCTTTCTTT.

The chain uses TRBV18 and TRBJ2-3; 12 bases fit TRBD2. The V gene end was trimmed by 3 bases and the J gene end by 0 bases; junction bases not matched to a gene: 1. CDR3 size: 16 residues. Germline V gene data show CDR1 as KGHSH and CDR2 as LQKENI. The CDR3 DNA is TGTGCCAGCTCACCGACTAGCGGGGGTAGCACAGATACGCAGTATTTT. Translated: CASSPTSGGSTDTQYF.

CDR3 loop: CASSDLKTGREVDEQYF. The CDR3 bases are TGTGCCAGCAGTGACCTTAAGACAGGGCGGGAAGTGGACGAGCAGTACTTC. This chain uses TRBV6-4 with TRBJ2-7, with D maybe TRBD1 (7 bases). The CDR3 covers 17 residues. The germline CDR1 and CDR2 sequences are MRHNA and SNTAGT. V lost 2 bases and J 5 bases, leaving 22 bases between the germline ends.

The table lists this clone with a count of one. V and J are TRBV7-3 and TRBJ2-3, with D perhaps matching TRBD2 (6 bases). The germline V and J ends were trimmed by 2 bases and 5 bases, with 8 bases remaining between them. The CDR3 runs 13 residues. The V gene's germline CDR1 is SGHTA and CDR2 FQGTGA. Here the CDR3 DNA reads TGTGCCAGCAGCTTAGTGGGGGGAGATACGCAGTATTTT. As protein: CASSLVGGDTQYF.

The gene calls are TRBV4-3 and TRBJ1-2, with TRBD1 identical over 7 bases. J gave up 7 bases and V 1 base, and 12 bases lay outside the gene matches. Germline CDR1 LGHNA, CDR2 YSLEER. The CDR3 runs 16 residues. The CDR3 spells CASSQVRQGSLGGYTF. The CDR3 DNA is TGCGCCAGCAGCCAAGTTCGACAGGGTTCCCTCGGTGGCTACACCTTC.

The rearrangement uses TRBV5-1 and TRBJ1-6; D remains unclear. CDR3 size: 13 residues. V was trimmed by 1 base and J by 7 bases, leaving 6 bases between them. From germline, CDR1 is SGHRS and CDR2 YFSETQ. In nucleotides, the CDR3 is TGCGCCAGCAGCTTGTCCGAGAATTCACCCCTCCACTTT. As protein: CASSLSENSPLHF.

The gene calls are TRBV9 and TRBJ2-1; 7 bases match TRBD2. The CDR3 totals 14 residues. The germline CDR1 and CDR2 sequences are SGDLS and YYNGEE. V was pared by 6 bases and J by 0 bases, with 3 bases of the junction left unmatched. The CDR3: CASTAGDSYNEQFF. CDR3 nucleotide sequence: TGTGCCAGCACCGCGGGAGACTCCTACAATGAGCAGTTCTTC.

The chain is built from TRBV5-8 and TRBJ2-7, with TRBD2 matching over 11 bases. The V segment lost 2 bases and the J segment 6 bases; nucleotides outside the gene matches: 16. The CDR3 has 18 residues. CDR1 is SGHTS and CDR2 is YDEGEE in the germline V gene. CDR3 residues: CASSFDGTSGQGGLEQYF. The CDR3, as DNA: TGTGCCAGCAGCTTTGACGGGACTAGCGGACAGGGCGGGCTCGAGCAGTACTTC.

In its sample, this clone was seen once. The V call is TRBV11-2, the J call TRBJ1-3; a weak D match, TRBD1 (6 bases). The germline gives CDR1 SGHAT, CDR2 FQNNGV. The CDR3 runs to 13 residues. V was shortened by 4 bases and J by 7 bases, with 11 bases between the two germline ends. This chain's CDR3 is CASSSDRRNTIYF. Here the CDR3 DNA reads TGTGCCAGCAGCTCCGACAGGAGGAACACCATATATTTT.

This chain connects TRBV6-1 to TRBJ2-4, with TRBD2 identical over 7 bases. The V and J ends lost 4 bases and 0 bases, in that order; junction bases with no gene match: 12. CDR3 length: 18 amino acids. Germline CDR1 is MNHNS and CDR2 is SASEGT. CDR3 in DNA: TGTGCCAGCAGTGGCGGGGTAGCGGGCATGCTAGCCAAAAACATTCAGTACTTC. It specifies CASSGGVAGMLAKNIQYF.

The chain links TRBV21-1 to TRBJ1-2; TRBD1 reflects the table's D call only, with no check against the DNA. TRBV21-1 is given as a pseudogene. This CDR3 has 20 residues. The DNA of the CDR3 is TGTGCCAGCAGCAAAGTCAGGAGGGGGCAGGGCCTCGCGGTGAGATATGGCTACACCTTC. Translating gives CASSKVRRGQGLAVRYGYTF.

This clone was recorded only once. This sequence joins TRBV5-1 and TRBJ2-7; perhaps TRBD1 as D (6 bases). The length of the CDR3 is 15 residues. The V end was cut by 3 bases, the J end by 5 bases, with 18 bases between. The germline CDR1 and CDR2 sequences are SGHRS and YFSETQ. The CDR3 nucleotides are TGCGCCAGCAGCTCGCGTCAGGGGATCGGCCACGAGCAGTACTTC. Its translation is CASSSRQGIGHEQYF.

The chain employs TRBV5-8 and TRBJ1-2; tentative D call: TRBD1 (5 bases). V shed 5 bases and J shed 7 bases, with 12 bases lying between them. The V gene's germline CDR1 is SGHTS and CDR2 YDEGEE. The CDR3 covers 12 residues. CDR3 sequence (DNA): TGTGCCAGCAGTCCGGCAGGGTTTGGCTACACCTTC. It codes for CASSPAGFGYTF.

The chain combines TRBV6-1 with TRBJ1-2; D call uncertain. The CDR3 consists of 15 residues. Per the germline V gene, CDR1 is MNHNS and CDR2 is SASEGT. Trimming took off 2 bases at V and 5 bases at J, with 15 bases between the two ends. DNA of the CDR3: TGTGCCAGCAGTGAAAGAGGGCGATTTGGTTATGGCTACACCTTC. It yields the protein CASSERGRFGYGYTF.

The chain uses TRBV5-1 and TRBJ1-5, with D possibly being TRBD1 (5 bases). This CDR3 has 15 amino acids. V was shortened by 4 bases and J by 6 bases, with 17 bases between the two germline ends. Looked up from germline, CDR1 is SGHRS and CDR2 is YFSETQ. This chain's CDR3 is CASSVTGGVGQPQHF. As DNA, the CDR3 is TGCGCCAGCAGCGTCACCGGAGGGGTCGGTCAGCCCCAGCATTTT.

The genes are TRBV11-3 and TRBJ2-2; 8 nucleotides line up with TRBD2. Trimming cost V 5 bases and J 5 bases; bases outside gene matches: 10. Germline V CDR1 and CDR2: SGHNT, YENEEA. The CDR3 length is 16 residues. CDR3 sequence reads: CASSGTGGPVTGELFF. In nucleotides, the CDR3 is TGTGCCAGCAGCGGAACGGGGGGGCCGGTAACCGGGGAGCTGTTTTTT.

The chain carries TRBV11-2 and TRBJ2-7; 7 bases map to TRBD1. Losses at the gene ends were 1 base for V and 0 bases for J; bases not matched to a gene: 3. The CDR3 consists of 15 residues. The germline CDR1 and CDR2 sequences are SGHAT and FQNNGV. The DNA of the CDR3 is TGTGCCAGCAGCTTAGGGACAGGCAGCTCCTACGAGCAGTACTTC. Its translation is CASSLGTGSSYEQYF.

V is TRBV24-1 and J is TRBJ2-3; unclear D gene. This CDR3 comprises 16 residues. CDR1 and CDR2 (germline): KGHDR, SFDVKD. Deletions cut 4 bases from V and 3 bases from J, with 16 bases between. CDR3 DNA: TGTGCCACCAGTGACCCTGCCCGGCGCGGAACAGATACGCAGTATTTT. Translated: CATSDPARRGTDTQYF.

The chain carries TRBV27 and TRBJ1-5; TRBD1 matches 7 bases. V gave up 3 bases and J gave up 3 bases; unmatched junction bases: 8. Looked up from germline, CDR1 is MNHEY and CDR2 is SMNVEV (reference sequence). The CDR3 has 16 amino acids. The CDR3 sequence: CASSLSTGEVNQPQHF. In nucleotides, the CDR3 is TGTGCCAGCAGTTTGTCCACAGGGGAAGTCAATCAGCCCCAGCATTTT.

The J gene is TRBJ2-7, the V gene TRBV4-3, with D possibly TRBD2 on 5 matching bases. V lost 0 bases to trimming and J lost 9 bases, with 18 bases between them. Per germline, CDR1 LGHNA and CDR2 YSLEER. The CDR3 has 15 residues. Here the CDR3 reads CASSQDHQTDSSQYF. CDR3 coding DNA: TGCGCCAGCAGCCAAGATCATCAAACGGACTCTTCGCAGTACTTC.

The chain uses TRBV9 and TRBJ2-1; D might be TRBD2 (6 bases). The CDR3 runs to 16 residues. The ends were cut back, 4 bases at V and 3 bases at J, with 17 bases in the middle. Germline V gene lookup returns CDR1 SGDLS and CDR2 YYNGEE. The CDR3 sequence is CASSLAMAGFYNEQFF. As DNA, the CDR3 is TGTGCCAGCAGCCTAGCTATGGCGGGGTTCTACAATGAGCAGTTCTTC.

The chain is built from TRBV19 and TRBJ2-5; D gene unclear. Germline CDR1 LNHDA, CDR2 SQIVND (reference sequence). Trimming pared 8 bases from V and 4 bases from J, leaving 14 bases between. This CDR3 comprises 13 residues. CDR3 sequence (DNA): TGTGCCAGTCGGGTCAACGGCGGAGAGACCCAGTACTTC. Translated: CASRVNGGETQYF.

This chain uses TRBV5-1 with TRBJ2-7, with D possibly TRBD1 on 6 matching bases. Germline V gene lookup returns CDR1 SGHRS and CDR2 YFSETQ. CDR3 length: 13 amino acids. The V gene lost 6 bases and the J gene lost 0 bases, with 10 bases spanning the gap. This chain's CDR3 is CASNRDPSYEQYF. The DNA for the CDR3 is TGCGCCAGCAACAGGGACCCCTCCTACGAGCAGTACTTC.

The CDR3 reads CASTPGTAGNTIYF. CDR3 bases: TGTGCCAGCACCCCCGGGACAGCCGGAAACACCATATATTTT. This rearrangement joins TRBV28 to TRBJ1-3, with TRBD1 matching 7 bases. V lost 7 bases and J lost 4; bases outside the gene matches: 7. The CDR3 sequence is 14 residues long. Germline lookup yields CDR1 MDHEN and CDR2 SYDVKM.

In this sample, this clone turned up a few times. The chain joins TRBV24-1 to TRBJ1-2; a weak D match, TRBD1 (5 bases). V lost 4 bases, J lost 2 bases, and 13 bases lay in between. The CDR3 consists of 15 residues. Looked up from germline, CDR1 is KGHDR and CDR2 is SFDVKD. CDR3 protein: CATSDSSGNNYGYTF. Here the CDR3 DNA reads TGTGCCACCAGTGACTCGTCAGGGAACAACTATGGCTACACCTTC.